A single sample is the source of the 15 T cell receptor beta chains below, sequenced in a study of blood T cell repertoires in COVID-19. TCRdb's table, derived via immunoSEQ multiplex PCR, lists solely in-frame clones and lacks some. The data contain roughly 200,000 clones, approximately 86% of them singletons. Material: PBMCs or T cells enriched from blood (not recorded which). The source is a woman aged 25-40 years who had been exposed to COVID-19.

This chain uses TRBV28 with TRBJ1-5; TRBD1 might be the D (5 bases). The germline CDR1 and CDR2 sequences are MDHEN and SYDVKM. The CDR3 loop spans 13 amino acids. Trimming left V 5 bases short and J 11 bases short, with 16 bases between. Written as DNA, the CDR3 is TGTGCCAGCAGTCATGGGGGGACGGGGGCCCAGCATTTT. Residues: CASSHGGTGAQHF.

This chain connects TRBV11-2 to TRBJ2-5; 9 bases map to TRBD2. This CDR3 spans 16 amino acids. Germline V gene data show CDR1 as SGHAT and CDR2 as FQNNGV. Trimming removed 5 bases from V and 1 base from J; junction bases left unmatched: 8. In DNA, the CDR3 is TGTGCCAGCAGCCCGCGACTAGCGGAGGGCCAAGAGACCCAGTACTTC. Its translation is CASSPRLAEGQETQYF. Filled out from reference TRBV11-2 and TRBJ2-5, the complete variable domain reads EAGVAQSPRYKIIEKRQSVAFWCNPISGHATLYWYQQILGQGPKLLIQFQNNGVVDDSQLPKDRFSAERLKGVDSTLKIQPAKLEDSAVYLCASSPRLAEGQETQYFGPGTRLLVL.

V is TRBV9 and J is TRBJ1-4; possibly TRBD1 for D (6 bases). Trimming removed 0 bases from V and 5 bases from J, with 8 bases in between. This CDR3 spans 14 amino acids. The germline CDR1 and CDR2 sequences are SGDLS and YYNGEE. The CDR3 sequence is CASSVVGGNEKLFF. The CDR3 region has the DNA TGTGCCAGCAGCGTAGTTGGGGGCAATGAAAAACTGTTTTTT.

The genes are TRBV27 and TRBJ1-4; tentative D call: TRBD1 (6 bases). Germline CDR1 reads MNHEY; CDR2 reads SMNVEV (reference sequence). The V end lost 6 bases, the J end lost 4 bases, and 18 bases lay between the germline ends. This CDR3 is built from 16 residues. CDR3 region: CASSPTGLSFNEKLFF. In DNA, the CDR3 is TGTGCCAGCAGCCCGACAGGTCTCAGTTTTAATGAAAAACTGTTTTTT.

The J gene is TRBJ1-2, the V gene TRBV6-5; 7 bases agree with TRBD1. Germline CDR1 MNHEY, CDR2 SVGAGI. CDR3 length equals 15 residues. Germline trimming cut 8 bases from V and 1 base from J; bases unmatched to any gene: 10. Here the CDR3 DNA reads TGTGCCAGCCGCCAAGAGGGGGCTGGTAACTATGGCTACACCTTC. It specifies CASRQEGAGNYGYTF.

About this clone: A read error may produce the germline difference seen at one junction end. The chain uses TRBV3-1 (or the pseudogene TRBV3-2) and TRBJ1-1; 7 bases fit TRBD1. CDR1 is LGHDT, CDR2 YNNKEL, per germline (reference sequence). The CDR3 is made up of 11 amino acids. CDR3 region: CACRQGGEAFF. In nucleotides, the CDR3 is TGTGCCTGCAGACAGGGCGGTGAAGCTTTCTTT.

The table lists this clone with a count of one. V gene TRBV6-5 combines with J gene TRBJ1-5, with D uncertain. The CDR3 length is 14 residues. CDR1 is MNHEY, CDR2 SVGAGI, per germline. Deletions cut 6 bases from V and 1 base from J, with 10 bases between. DNA for the CDR3: TGTGCCAGCAGGCTATTGTTAAGCAATCAGCCCCAGCATTTT. Translation: CASRLLLSNQPQHF.

This clone was seen only a few times. This chain connects TRBV5-1 to TRBJ2-2; D possibly corresponds to TRBD2 (6 bases). The CDR3 covers 17 residues. V lost 0 bases, J lost 3 bases, and 15 bases lay in between. CDR1 and CDR2 (germline): SGHRS, YFSETQ. The chain's CDR3 is CASSLASRGLDTGELFF. The CDR3 DNA sequence: TGCGCCAGCAGCTTGGCGAGCCGGGGACTGGACACCGGGGAGCTGTTTTTT.

The gene calls are TRBV3-1 (or the pseudogene TRBV3-2) and TRBJ2-3; TRBD1 matches 10 bases. The CDR3 covers 14 residues. The V gene's germline CDR1 is LGHDT and CDR2 YNNKEL (reference sequence). After removal of 4 bases from V and 4 bases from J, the junction contained 2 bases not matched to a gene. CDR3 residues: CASSRGQGADTQYF. Here the CDR3 DNA reads TGTGCCAGCAGCCGAGGACAGGGGGCAGATACGCAGTATTTT.

This rearrangement joins TRBV19 to TRBJ2-5; D might be TRBD1 (5 bases). Germline CDR1 LNHDA, CDR2 SQIVND (reference sequence). The CDR3 spans 15 residues. V was trimmed by 6 bases and J by 0 bases, leaving 14 bases between them. CDR3 in amino acids: CASSATVNNQETQYF. The CDR3, as DNA: TGTGCCAGTAGCGCGACAGTAAACAACCAAGAGACCCAGTACTTC.

The V gene is TRBV15, the J gene TRBJ2-1, with D possibly being TRBD2 (5 bases). Trimming stripped 1 base from V and 5 bases from J, with 6 bases between. CDR3 size: 13 residues. Germline CDR1 and CDR2: LNHNV and YYDKDF (reference sequence). CDR3 in DNA: TGTGCCACCAGCAGAGGAGGGAACAATGAGCAGTTCTTC. Translating it yields CATSRGGNNEQFF.

The CDR3 reads CASSQEAPVWETQYF. CDR3 bases: TGCGCCAGCAGCCAAGAAGCCCCGGTTTGGGAGACCCAGTACTTC. The genes are TRBV4-1 and TRBJ2-5; no clear D. The CDR3 has 15 amino acids. The ends were cut back, 0 bases at V and 5 bases at J, with 13 bases in the middle. Germline V gives CDR1 MGHRA, CDR2 YSYEKL.

The V gene is TRBV7-8, the J gene TRBJ2-5; the D gene is possibly TRBD2 (6 bases). Germline V gives CDR1 SGHVS, CDR2 FQNEAQ. The CDR3 has 17 amino acids. V lost 3 bases and J lost 2, with 19 bases in between. The CDR3 here is CASSFRERQRVQETQYF. Written as DNA, the CDR3 is TGTGCCAGCAGCTTTCGAGAGCGTCAGCGGGTTCAAGAGACCCAGTACTTC.

CDR3 residues: CASSLDSRQGYGYTF. CDR3 nucleotide sequence: TGCGCCAGCAGCCTGGACTCGCGACAGGGATATGGCTACACCTTC. The chain uses TRBV5-1 and TRBJ1-2; 7 bases line up with TRBD1. J was trimmed by 5 bases and V by 4 bases; bases with no gene match: 11. This CDR3 contains 15 residues. CDR1 SGHRS and CDR2 YFSETQ come from the germline V gene.

The chain couples TRBV5-1 to TRBJ1-3; TRBD1 aligns across 10 bases. The V gene end was trimmed by 0 bases and the J gene end by 6 bases; junction bases not matched to a gene: 3. The CDR3 runs to 15 residues. The germline V gene has CDR1 SGHRS and CDR2 YFSETQ. DNA of the CDR3: TGCGCCAGCAGCTTGGTGGGACAGGGGCCAAACACCATATATTTT. It encodes CASSLVGQGPNTIYF.